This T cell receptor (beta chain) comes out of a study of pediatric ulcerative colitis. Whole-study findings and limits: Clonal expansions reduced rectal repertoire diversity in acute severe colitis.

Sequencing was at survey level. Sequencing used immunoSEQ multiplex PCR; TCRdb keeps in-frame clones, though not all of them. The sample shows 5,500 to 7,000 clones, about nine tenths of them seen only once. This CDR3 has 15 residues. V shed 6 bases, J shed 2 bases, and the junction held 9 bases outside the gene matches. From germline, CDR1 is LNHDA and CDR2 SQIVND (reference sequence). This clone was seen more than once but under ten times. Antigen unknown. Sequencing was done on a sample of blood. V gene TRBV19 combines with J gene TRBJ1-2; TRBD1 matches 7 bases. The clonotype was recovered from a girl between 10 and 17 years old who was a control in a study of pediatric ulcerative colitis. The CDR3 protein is CASSRFTGVNYGYTF. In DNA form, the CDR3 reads TGTGCCAGTAGCAGATTTACAGGGGTGAACTATGGCTACACCTTC.